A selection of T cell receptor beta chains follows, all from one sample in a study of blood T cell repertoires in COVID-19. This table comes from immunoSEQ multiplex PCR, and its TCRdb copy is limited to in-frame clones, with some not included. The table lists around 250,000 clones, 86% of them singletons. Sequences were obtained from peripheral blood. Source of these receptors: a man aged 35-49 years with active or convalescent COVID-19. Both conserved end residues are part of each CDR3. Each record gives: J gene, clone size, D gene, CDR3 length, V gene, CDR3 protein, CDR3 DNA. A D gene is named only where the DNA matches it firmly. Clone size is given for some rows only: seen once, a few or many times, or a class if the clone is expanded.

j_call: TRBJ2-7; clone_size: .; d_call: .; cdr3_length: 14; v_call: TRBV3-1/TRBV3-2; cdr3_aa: CASSLQGSGHEQYF; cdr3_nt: TGTGCCAGCAGCCTTCAGGGGAGCGGCCACGAGCAGTACTTC
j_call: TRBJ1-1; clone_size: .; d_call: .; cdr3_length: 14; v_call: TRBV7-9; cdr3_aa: CASTDSTSFTEAFF; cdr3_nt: TGTGCCAGCACCGACAGTACGTCTTTCACTGAAGCTTTCTTT
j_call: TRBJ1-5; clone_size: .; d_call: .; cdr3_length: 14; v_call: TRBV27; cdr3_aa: CASTQSLGNQPQHF; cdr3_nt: TGTGCCAGCACCCAGTCGCTAGGCAATCAGCCCCAGCATTTT
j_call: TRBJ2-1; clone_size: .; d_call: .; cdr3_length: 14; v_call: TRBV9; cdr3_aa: CASSDQGGFNEQFF; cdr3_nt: TGTGCCAGCAGCGACCAGGGGGGTTTCAATGAGCAGTTCTTC
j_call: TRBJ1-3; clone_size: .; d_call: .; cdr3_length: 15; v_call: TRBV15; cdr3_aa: CATSRDTHSGNTIYF; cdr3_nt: TGTGCCACCAGCAGAGACACTCACTCTGGAAACACCATATATTTT
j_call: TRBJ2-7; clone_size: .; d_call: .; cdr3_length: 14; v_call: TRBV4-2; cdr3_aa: CASSQDLVAYEQYF; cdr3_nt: TGTGCCAGCAGCCAAGACCTGGTAGCCTACGAGCAGTACTTC
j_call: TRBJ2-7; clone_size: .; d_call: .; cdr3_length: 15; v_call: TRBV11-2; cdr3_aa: CASSGLRRRSYEQYF; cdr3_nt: TGTGCCAGCAGTGGTTTAAGACGGCGGTCCTACGAGCAGTACTTC
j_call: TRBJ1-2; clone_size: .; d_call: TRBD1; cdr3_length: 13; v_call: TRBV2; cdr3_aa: CASSRQGDYGYTF; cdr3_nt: TGTGCCAGCAGTCGACAGGGGGACTATGGCTACACCTTC
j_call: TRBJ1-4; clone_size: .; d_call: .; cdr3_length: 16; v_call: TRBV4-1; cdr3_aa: CASRSTPTRGGEKLFF; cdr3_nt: TGCGCCAGCAGATCTACCCCCACTAGAGGGGGTGAAAAACTGTTTTTT
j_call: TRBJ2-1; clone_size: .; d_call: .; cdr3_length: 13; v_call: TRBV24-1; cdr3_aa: CATSVRGVNEQFF; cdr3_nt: TGTGCCACCAGTGTACGAGGAGTCAATGAGCAGTTCTTC
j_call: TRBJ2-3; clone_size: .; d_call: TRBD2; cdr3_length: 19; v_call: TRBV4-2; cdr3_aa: CASSHCVAGVPLGADTQYF; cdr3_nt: TGTGCCAGCAGCCACTGCGTAGCGGGGGTTCCTCTCGGGGCAGATACGCAGTATTTT
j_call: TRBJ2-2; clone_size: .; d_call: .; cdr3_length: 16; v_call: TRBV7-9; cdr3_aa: CASSLGLARTGEELFF; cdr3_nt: TGTGCCAGCAGCTTAGGTCTAGCGAGGACCGGAGAGGAGCTGTTTTTT
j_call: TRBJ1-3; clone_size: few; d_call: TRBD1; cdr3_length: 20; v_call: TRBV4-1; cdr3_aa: CASRTSETGGPGPSGNTIYF; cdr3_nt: TGCGCCAGCAGAACCTCCGAGACAGGGGGCCCCGGCCCCTCTGGAAACACCATATATTTT
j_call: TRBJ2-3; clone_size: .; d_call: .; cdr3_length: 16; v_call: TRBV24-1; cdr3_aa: CATSETTGYGTDTQYF; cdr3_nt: TGTGCCACCAGTGAAACTACAGGGTACGGCACAGATACGCAGTATTTT
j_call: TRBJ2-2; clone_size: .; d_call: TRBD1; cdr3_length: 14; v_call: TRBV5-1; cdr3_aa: CASSGDRATGELFF; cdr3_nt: TGCGCCAGCAGCGGGGACAGGGCTACCGGGGAGCTGTTTTTT
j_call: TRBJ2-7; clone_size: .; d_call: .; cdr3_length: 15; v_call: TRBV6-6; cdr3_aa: CASSSGIGGSYEQYF; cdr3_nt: TGTGCCAGCAGTTCCGGGATTGGCGGGTCTTACGAGCAGTACTTC
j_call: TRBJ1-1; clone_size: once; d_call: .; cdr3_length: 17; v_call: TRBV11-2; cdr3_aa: CASSPERWAGMNTEAFF; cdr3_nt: TGTGCCAGCAGCCCGGAAAGGTGGGCAGGGATGAACACTGAAGCTTTCTTT
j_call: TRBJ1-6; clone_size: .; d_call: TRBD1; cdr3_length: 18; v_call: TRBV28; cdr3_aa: CASKTGWVPSSYNSPLHF; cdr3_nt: TGTGCCAGCAAGACAGGGTGGGTCCCGAGCTCCTATAATTCACCCCTCCACTTT
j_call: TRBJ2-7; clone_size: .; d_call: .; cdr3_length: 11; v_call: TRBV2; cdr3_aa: CASWHSYEQYF; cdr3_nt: TGTGCTAGCTGGCACTCCTACGAGCAGTACTTC
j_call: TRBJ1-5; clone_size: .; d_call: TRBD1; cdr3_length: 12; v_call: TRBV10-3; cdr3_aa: CAISEKQGTFHF; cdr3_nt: TGTGCCATCAGTGAGAAACAGGGGACTTTTCATTTT
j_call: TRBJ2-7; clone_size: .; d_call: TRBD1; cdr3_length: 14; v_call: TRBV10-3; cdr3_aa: CAIRNRDRESEQYF; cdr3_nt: TGTGCCATCAGAAACCGGGACAGGGAGTCCGAGCAGTACTTC
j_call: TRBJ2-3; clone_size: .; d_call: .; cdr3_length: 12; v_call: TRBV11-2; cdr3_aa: CASSPSTDTQYF; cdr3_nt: TGTGCCAGCAGTCCAAGCACAGATACGCAGTATTTT
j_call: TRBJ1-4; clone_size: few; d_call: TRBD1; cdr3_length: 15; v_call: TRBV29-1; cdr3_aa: CSVATGVQNNEKLFF; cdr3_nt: TGCAGCGTAGCGACAGGGGTTCAGAATAATGAAAAACTGTTTTTT
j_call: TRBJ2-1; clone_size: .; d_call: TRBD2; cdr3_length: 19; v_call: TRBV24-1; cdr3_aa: CATSDPLLGGRPGANEQFF; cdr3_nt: TGTGCCACCAGTGACCCGCTTCTGGGCGGGAGGCCTGGGGCCAATGAGCAGTTCTTC
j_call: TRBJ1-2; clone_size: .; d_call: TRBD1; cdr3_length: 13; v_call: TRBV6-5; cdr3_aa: CASRDRGFYGYTF; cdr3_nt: TGTGCCAGCCGGGACAGGGGCTTCTATGGCTACACCTTC
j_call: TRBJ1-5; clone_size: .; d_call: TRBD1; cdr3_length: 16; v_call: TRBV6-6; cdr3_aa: CASSYSKDRAGQPQHF; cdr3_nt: TGTGCCAGCAGTTACTCGAAGGACAGGGCCGGCCAGCCCCAGCATTTT
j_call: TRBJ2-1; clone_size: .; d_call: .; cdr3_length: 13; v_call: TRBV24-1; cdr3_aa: CATSAGLYNEQFF; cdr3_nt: TGTGCCACCAGTGCGGGACTCTACAATGAGCAGTTCTTC
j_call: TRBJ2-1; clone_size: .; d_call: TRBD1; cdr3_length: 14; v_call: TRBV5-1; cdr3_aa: CASSFGTGGNEQFF; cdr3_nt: TGCGCCAGCAGCTTTGGGACAGGCGGGAATGAGCAGTTCTTC
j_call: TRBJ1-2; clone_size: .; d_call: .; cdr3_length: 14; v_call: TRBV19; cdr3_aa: CASTTPGTRYGYTF; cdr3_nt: TGTGCCAGTACCACCCCCGGGACACGATATGGCTACACCTTC
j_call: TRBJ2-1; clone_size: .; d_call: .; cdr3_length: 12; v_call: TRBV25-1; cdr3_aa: CASSDLAYEQFF; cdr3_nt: TGTGCCAGCAGTGACCTAGCGTATGAGCAGTTCTTC
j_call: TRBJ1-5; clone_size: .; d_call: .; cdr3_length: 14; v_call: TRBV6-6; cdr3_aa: CASRLSENNQPQHF; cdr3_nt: TGTGCCAGCAGGTTGTCAGAAAACAATCAGCCCCAGCATTTT
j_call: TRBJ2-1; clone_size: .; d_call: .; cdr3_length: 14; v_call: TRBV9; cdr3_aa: CASSEPPRGGALFF; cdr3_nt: TGTGCCAGCAGCGAACCCCCCCGTGGGGGGGCCCTGTTCTTC
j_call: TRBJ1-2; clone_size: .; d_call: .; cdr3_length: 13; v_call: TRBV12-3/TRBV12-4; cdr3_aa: CASSLQGLYGYTF; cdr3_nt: TGTGCCAGCAGTTTACAGGGGCTATATGGCTACACCTTC
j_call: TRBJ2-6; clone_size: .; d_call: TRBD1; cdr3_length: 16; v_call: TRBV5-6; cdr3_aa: CASSFRDRGWANVLTF; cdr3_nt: TGTGCCAGCAGCTTCCGGGACAGGGGGTGGGCCAACGTCCTGACTTTC
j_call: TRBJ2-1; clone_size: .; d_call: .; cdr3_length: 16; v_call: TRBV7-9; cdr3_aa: CASSLASSGIRGEQFF; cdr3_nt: TGTGCCAGCAGCTTAGCGTCATCTGGAATCCGCGGTGAGCAGTTCTTC
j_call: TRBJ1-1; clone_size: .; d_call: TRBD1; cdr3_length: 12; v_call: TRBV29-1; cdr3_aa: CSVVTGATEAFF; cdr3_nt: TGCAGCGTTGTGACAGGGGCCACTGAAGCTTTCTTT
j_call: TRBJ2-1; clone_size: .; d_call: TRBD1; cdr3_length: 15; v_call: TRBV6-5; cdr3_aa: CASSLPDRGLNEQFF; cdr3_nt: TGTGCCAGCAGCTTGCCGGACAGGGGGCTTAATGAGCAGTTCTTC
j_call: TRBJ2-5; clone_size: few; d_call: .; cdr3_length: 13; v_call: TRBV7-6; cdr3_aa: CASSLPYQETQYF; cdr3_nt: TGTGCCAGCAGCTTACCGTACCAAGAGACCCAGTACTTC
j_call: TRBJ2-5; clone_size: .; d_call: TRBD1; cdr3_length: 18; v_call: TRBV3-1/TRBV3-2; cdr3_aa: CASSQAQGVSGARETQYF; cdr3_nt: TGTGCCAGCAGCCAAGCACAGGGGGTCTCGGGGGCGCGGGAGACCCAGTACTTC
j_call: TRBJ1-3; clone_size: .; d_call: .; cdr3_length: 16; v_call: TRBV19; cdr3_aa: CASSSRRGSSGNTIYF; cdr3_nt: TGTGCCAGTAGTTCACGACGGGGGAGCTCTGGAAACACCATATATTTT
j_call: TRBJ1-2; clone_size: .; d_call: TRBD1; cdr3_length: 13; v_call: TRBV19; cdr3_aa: CASSMDRGAGYTF; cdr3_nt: TGTGCCAGTAGTATGGACAGGGGGGCGGGCTACACCTTC
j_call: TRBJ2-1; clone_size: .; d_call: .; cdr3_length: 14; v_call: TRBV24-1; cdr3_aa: CATSDPPQANEQFF; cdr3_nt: TGTGCCACCAGTGATCCTCCCCAGGCCAATGAGCAGTTCTTC
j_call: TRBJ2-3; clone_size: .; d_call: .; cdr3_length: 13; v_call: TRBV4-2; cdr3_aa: CASSQDNQQPQYF; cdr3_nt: TGTGCCAGCAGCCAAGATAACCAACAGCCGCAGTATTTT
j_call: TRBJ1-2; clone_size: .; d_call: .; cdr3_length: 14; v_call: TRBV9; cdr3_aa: CASTLSGGGSGYTF; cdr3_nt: TGTGCCAGCACCCTAAGTGGGGGGGGTAGTGGCTACACCTTC
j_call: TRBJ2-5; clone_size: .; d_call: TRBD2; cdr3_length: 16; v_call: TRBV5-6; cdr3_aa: CASSPGLAGWQETQYF; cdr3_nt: TGTGCCAGCAGCCCCGGGCTAGCGGGATGGCAAGAGACCCAGTACTTC
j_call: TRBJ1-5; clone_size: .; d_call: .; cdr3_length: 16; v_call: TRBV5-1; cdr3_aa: CASSPGSGASNQPQHF; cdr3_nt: TGCGCCAGCAGCCCGGGGTCCGGCGCTAGCAATCAGCCCCAGCATTTT
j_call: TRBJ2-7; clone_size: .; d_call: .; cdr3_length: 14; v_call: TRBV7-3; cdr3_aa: CASSLQGLGYEQYF; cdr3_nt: TGTGCCAGCAGCTTACAGGGACTCGGATACGAGCAGTACTTC
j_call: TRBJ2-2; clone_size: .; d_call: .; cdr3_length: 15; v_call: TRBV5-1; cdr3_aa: CASSQRGSNTGELFF; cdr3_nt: TGCGCCAGCAGCCAGAGGGGGAGTAACACCGGGGAGCTGTTTTTT
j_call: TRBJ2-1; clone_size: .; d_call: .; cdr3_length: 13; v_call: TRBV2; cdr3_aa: CATRDSYYNEQFF; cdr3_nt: TGTGCCACCCGGGACTCTTACTACAATGAGCAGTTCTTC
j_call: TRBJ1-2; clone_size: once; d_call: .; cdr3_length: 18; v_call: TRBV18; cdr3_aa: CASSPPSNTGIFNYGYTF; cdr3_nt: TGTGCCAGCTCACCACCCTCAAACACAGGGATATTTAACTATGGCTACACCTTC
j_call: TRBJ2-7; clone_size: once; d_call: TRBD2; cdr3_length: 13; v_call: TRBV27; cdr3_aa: CASSDPGGSEQYF; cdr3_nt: TGTGCCAGCAGCGACCCGGGAGGTTCCGAGCAGTACTTC
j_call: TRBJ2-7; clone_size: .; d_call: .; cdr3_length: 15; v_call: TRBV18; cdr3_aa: CASSPRNRDAYEQYF; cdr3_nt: TGTGCCAGCTCACCGAGGAACAGGGATGCCTACGAGCAGTACTTC
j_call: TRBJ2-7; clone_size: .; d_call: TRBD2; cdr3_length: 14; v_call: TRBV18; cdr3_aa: CASSPQREGGEQYF; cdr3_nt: TGTGCCAGCTCACCTCAGCGGGAGGGGGGTGAGCAGTACTTC
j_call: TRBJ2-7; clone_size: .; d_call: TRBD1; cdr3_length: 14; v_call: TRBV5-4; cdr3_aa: CASSSGQGNYEQYF; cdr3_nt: TGTGCCAGCAGCTCGGGACAGGGGAACTACGAGCAGTACTTC
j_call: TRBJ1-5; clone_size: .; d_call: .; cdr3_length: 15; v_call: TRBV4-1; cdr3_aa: CASSRAAKANQPQHF; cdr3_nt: TGCGCCAGCAGCCGAGCAGCGAAGGCAAATCAGCCCCAGCATTTT